What follows are 21 T cell receptor beta chains derived from one specimen sequenced in a study of STAT5B mutations in CD4+ large granular lymphocyte leukemia (dated by TCRdb to between 2021 and 2022). Library preparation employed the immunoSEQ multiplex PCR assay. The table comes from immuneACCESS by way of TCRdb, which keeps in-frame sequences with V and J called. Part of the clones is missing from these tables; in studies checked, under half for an unresolved V gene and the rest for unknown reasons. Recorded for this sample are about 31,000 clones; over 65% of them occurred a single time. Around 7% of the sample goes to the ten largest clones. Sequenced material: CD4+ T cells from blood buffy coats. The receptors derive from a human donor in good health.

The chain uses TRBV4-2 and TRBJ2-5; D might be TRBD2 (8 bases). Trimming took 1 base from V and 1 from J, leaving 19 bases between them. This CDR3 region has 18 residues. Germline CDR1 reads LGHNA; CDR2 reads YNFKEQ. The CDR3 protein is CASSQVEGAGGSQETQYF. The DNA of the CDR3 is TGTGCCAGCAGCCAAGTGGAGGGGGCGGGAGGATCCCAAGAGACCCAGTACTTC.

The chain couples TRBV2 to TRBJ1-2, with D possibly TRBD1 on 5 matching bases. The CDR3 is 15 residues long. CDR1 is SNHLY and CDR2 is FYNNEI in the germline V gene. Trimming cost V 7 bases and J 0 bases, with 15 bases left between them. This chain's CDR3 is CASIPNRSSNYGYTF. In DNA form, the CDR3 reads TGTGCCAGCATCCCTAACAGGTCATCTAACTATGGCTACACCTTC.

The chain has TRBV10-3 and TRBJ2-7; either TRBD1 or TRBD2 may fit D (5 bases each). The germline V and J ends were trimmed by 3 bases and 6 bases, with 18 bases remaining between them. The CDR3 contains 15 residues. The germline V gene encodes CDR1 ENHRY and CDR2 SYGVKD. The CDR3: CAISDGAGGLGEQYF. CDR3 nucleotide sequence: TGTGCCATCAGTGACGGGGCTGGAGGACTGGGCGAGCAGTACTTC.

The rearrangement links TRBV5-1 to TRBJ2-1; TRBD2 is a possible D gene (6 bases). CDR1 and CDR2 (germline): SGHRS, YFSETQ. Trimming pared 0 bases from V and 6 bases from J, leaving 10 bases between. There are 14 residues in the CDR3. This CDR3 is CASSLVGGSNEQFF. CDR3 DNA sequence: TGCGCCAGCAGCTTGGTTGGAGGGAGCAATGAGCAGTTCTTC.

J is TRBJ1-3 and V is TRBV19; D uncertain. Trimming stripped 7 bases from V and 4 bases from J, with 20 bases between. The CDR3 has 16 amino acids. Germline CDR1 and CDR2: LNHDA and SQIVND (reference sequence). The CDR3, as DNA: TGTGCCAGTACCCCGTCGGCAGGCCGGCACGGAAACACCATATATTTT. Translating gives CASTPSAGRHGNTIYF.

The chain couples TRBV6-1 to TRBJ2-3; a weak D match, TRBD1 (5 bases). The length of the CDR3 is 12 residues. The germline V gene has CDR1 MNHNS and CDR2 SASEGT. V lost 5 bases and J 5 bases, leaving 8 bases between the germline ends. The CDR3 spells CASSRQKDTQYF. DNA for the CDR3: TGTGCCAGCAGTCGACAGAAAGATACGCAGTATTTT.

This chain connects TRBV18 to TRBJ1-1, with 8 bases aligning to TRBD1. V trimming: 4 bases; J trimming: 0 bases; junction bases outside the gene matches: 4. Germline V CDR1 and CDR2: KGHSH, LQKENI. The CDR3 runs 15 residues. The CDR3 loop is CASSLKTGVNTEAFF. The CDR3 DNA sequence: TGTGCCAGCTCACTCAAGACAGGGGTGAACACTGAAGCTTTCTTT. Complete variable domain (other parts from reference TRBV18 and TRBJ1-1): NAGVMQNPRHLVRRRGQEARLRCSPMKGHSHVYWYRQLPEEGLKFMVYLQKENIIDESGMPKERFSAEFPKEGPSILRIQQVVRGDSAAYFCASSLKTGVNTEAFFGQGTRLTVV.

The table lists this clone with a few counts. This chain's CDR3 is CASQRGPEGGYTF. Here the CDR3 DNA reads TGTGCCAGCCAACGGGGGCCAGAGGGCGGCTACACCTTC. V is TRBV19 and J is TRBJ1-2; D is perhaps TRBD1 (6 bases). This CDR3 has 13 amino acids. In germline, CDR1 is LNHDA, CDR2 SQIVND (reference sequence). V lost 9 bases, J lost 8 bases, and 19 bases lay in between.

The chain links TRBV5-4 to TRBJ2-7, with 8 bases lining up with TRBD2. Germline V lookup: CDR1 SGHNT, CDR2 YYREEE (reference sequence). Trimming at V came to 0 bases and at J to 0 bases, leaving 11 bases not matched to a gene. CDR3 size: 18 residues. CDR3 sequence (DNA): TGTGCCAGCAGCTTGGTTCGTTCTAGCGGGCGGAGCTCCTACGAGCAGTACTTC. It translates to CASSLVRSSGRSSYEQYF. Filled out from reference TRBV5-4 and TRBJ2-7, the complete variable domain reads ETGVTQSPTHLIKTRGQQVTLRCSSQSGHNTVSWYQQALGQGPQFIFQYYREEENGRGNFPPRFSGLQFPNYSSELNVNALELDDSALYLCASSLVRSSGRSSYEQYFGPGTRLTVT.

In its sample, this clone was seen a few times. V gene TRBV13 combines with J gene TRBJ2-7, with D perhaps TRBD1 (5 bases). Germline CDR1 is PRHDT and CDR2 is FYEKMQ (reference sequence). Trimming removed 0 bases from V and 7 bases from J, with 22 bases in between. This CDR3 has 17 residues. The CDR3 here is CASSLGRVRQYKLEQYF. For the CDR3, the DNA is TGTGCCAGCAGCTTAGGCCGAGTACGACAGTACAAGTTAGAGCAGTACTTC.

The CDR3 sequence is CASSTGTSGGARETQYF. Written as DNA, the CDR3 is TGTGCCAGCAGCACTGGGACTAGCGGGGGGGCCAGGGAGACCCAGTACTTC. This rearrangement joins TRBV7-2 to TRBJ2-5, with 16 bases matching TRBD2. Germline V lookup: CDR1 SGHTA, CDR2 FQGNSA. Trimming took 5 bases from V and 5 from J; bases not matched to a gene: 8. This CDR3 contains 17 residues. The full variable domain, in which reference TRBV7-2 and TRBJ2-5 provide the parts outside the CDR3, is GAGVSQSPSNKVTEKGKDVELRCDPISGHTALYWYRQSLGQGLEFLIYFQGNSAPDKSGLPSDRFSAERTGGSVSTLTIQRTQQEDSAVYLCASSTGTSGGARETQYFGPGTRLLVL.

This chain uses TRBV15 with TRBJ2-5, with D tentatively TRBD1 (5 bases). V was cut by 6 bases and J by 1 base, with 21 bases left in between. Looked up from germline, CDR1 is LNHNV and CDR2 is YYDKDF (reference sequence). CDR3 length equals 17 residues. CDR3 amino acids: CATREFQFRVGQETQYF. The CDR3 DNA reads as TGTGCCACCAGAGAGTTTCAGTTCAGGGTCGGCCAAGAGACCCAGTACTTC.

The chain combines TRBV7-2 with TRBJ2-3, with D possibly TRBD2 on 6 matching bases. Germline CDR1 is SGHTA and CDR2 is FQGNSA. The V end was cut by 2 bases, the J end by 4 bases, with 19 bases between. The CDR3 contains 17 residues. DNA for the CDR3: TGTGCCAGCAGCTTAAACCTGAGGGGACTGCGAGCAGATACGCAGTATTTT. The encoded protein is CASSLNLRGLRADTQYF.

The CDR3 loop is CASSYRGLDHRGEQYF. In nucleotides, the CDR3 is TGTGCCAGCAGTTATAGGGGACTAGACCACCGGGGCGAGCAGTACTTC. The genes are TRBV6-5 and TRBJ2-7; 8 bases match TRBD2. This CDR3 comprises 16 residues. Germline CDR1 MNHEY, CDR2 SVGAGI. Unmatched junction bases numbered 13, after V lost 3 bases and J lost 6 bases.

This clone was seen a few times. This chain links TRBV29-1 with TRBJ1-1; D is possibly TRBD1 (5 bases). This CDR3 has 12 amino acids. The V end was cut by 5 bases, the J end by 4 bases, with 11 bases between. CDR1 and CDR2 from the germline V gene are SQVTM and ANQGSEA. In DNA, the CDR3 is TGCAGCGTTCGCTGGGGGGGCACTGAAGCTTTCTTT. This codes for CSVRWGGTEAFF.

This clone was seen more than once but under ten times. This chain uses TRBV6-4 with TRBJ2-7; TRBD1 matches at 7 bases. Germline V gene data show CDR1 as MRHNA and CDR2 as SNTAGT. V lost 4 bases, J lost 3 bases, and 6 bases stayed unmatched. This CDR3 contains 14 residues. The CDR3, as DNA: TGTGCCAGCAGTGCCCCGGGACAGAGCTACGAGCAGTACTTC. It encodes CASSAPGQSYEQYF.

The chain recombines TRBV27 with TRBJ2-7; TRBD2 agrees at 7 bases. The CDR3 has 13 residues. The V gene end was trimmed by 3 bases and the J gene end by 4 bases; junction bases not matched to a gene: 3. Per the germline V gene, CDR1 is MNHEY and CDR2 is SMNVEV (reference sequence). The DNA for the CDR3 is TGTGCCAGCAGTTTGGGGGGGGGTTACGAGCAGTACTTC. It codes for CASSLGGGYEQYF.

The chain employs TRBV7-1 and TRBJ1-1, with a weak D call TRBD1 (6 bases). TRBV7-1 is labeled an ORF, and its function is uncertain. The germline V and J ends were trimmed by 6 bases and 0 bases, with 8 bases remaining between them. There are 13 residues in the CDR3. The CDR3 coding sequence is TGTGCCAGCAGTCGACAGGTGAACACTGAAGCTTTCTTT. Translated, it gives CASSRQVNTEAFF.

This sequence joins TRBV15 and TRBJ2-5; TRBD2 matches 7 bases. CDR3 length: 13 amino acids. In germline, CDR1 is LNHNV, CDR2 YYDKDF (reference sequence). After removal of 4 bases from V and 4 bases from J, the junction contained 3 bases not matched to a gene. The CDR3 here is CATSKTSRETQYF. In DNA, the CDR3 is TGTGCCACCAGCAAGACTAGCAGAGAGACCCAGTACTTC.

The chain carries TRBV18 and TRBJ1-1, with D possibly being TRBD1 (5 bases). The CDR3 runs 14 residues. V dropped 4 bases and J dropped 1 base, with 10 bases sitting between them. The germline V gene has CDR1 KGHSH and CDR2 LQKENI. The CDR3: CASSRLGGNTEAFF. The CDR3 nucleotides are TGTGCCAGCTCACGACTGGGGGGGAACACTGAAGCTTTCTTT.

The chain employs TRBV7-2 and TRBJ2-2; the match to TRBD1 covers 9 bases. V lost 1 base, J lost 4 bases, and 7 bases stayed unmatched. Per germline, CDR1 SGHTA and CDR2 FQGNSA. The CDR3 has 17 residues. The CDR3 protein is CASSLGVRTGVTGELFF. DNA of the CDR3: TGTGCCAGCAGCTTAGGGGTTAGGACAGGGGTCACCGGGGAGCTGTTTTTT.